This TCR beta chain emerged from a study of monozygotic twins with inflammatory bowel disease (dated by TCRdb to the late 2010s). Some background on the complete study: In total, approximately 28 monozygotic twin pairs made up the full study: 19 Danish pairs, all IBD-discordant, plus nine German pairs, of which four were IBD-concordant and five were IBD-discordant. Each individual had, on average, about 151 000 unique TCRalpha sequences and 181 000 unique TCRbeta sequences available for analysis. The search for disease-associated traits relied mainly on comparing, within discordant pairs, IBD patients with their genetically identical healthy co-twins.

The library came from 5' RACE. Each TCR library was prepared from about 3.5 ug of total RNA. cDNA was synthesized with SMARTScribe reverse transcriptase in eight separate reactions per sample. During cDNA synthesis, template switching introduced unique molecular identifiers that contained a 6-nucleotide sample barcode. TCRalpha and TCRbeta cDNA was amplified in two nested PCRs of 16 and 9 cycles, and bead purification was carried out after each PCR. Before amplification, the cDNA was treated with uracil DNA-glycosylase and purified using the QIAquick PCR purification kit. The second PCR was the step at which Illumina TruSeq-compatible adapters and sample-specific barcodes were added. Library quality and concentration were assessed using TapeStation and Qubit, and approximately 5 ng of each library was pooled. Sequencing of pooled libraries was carried out on an Illumina HiSeq2500 single-index Rapid Run using 2 x 100 bp reads and custom sequencing primers. As for the authors' bioinformatics: PCR and sequencing errors were corrected by UMI-based consensus assembly using MiGEC version 1.2.6. V(D)J alignment, clonotype assembly and CDR3 extraction were performed with MiXCR version 2.1.1. To normalise gene usage, clonotype sharing and MAIT/NKT TCR abundance, the analysis used the top 1000, 10 000 and 20 000 clonotypes per sample. Diversity was computed as the inverse Simpson index with the vegan R package after downsampling to 27 000 UMIs. Paired Mann-Whitney U tests were applied to discordant twin pairs, and Benjamini-Hochberg correction was used for multiple testing. The reads were reprocessed in TCRdb, with one entry per CDR3 protein sequence and no accompanying DNA. The V and J calls come from TCRdb's annotation, not from the publication. This sample's records show a few hundred thousand distinct CDR3 sequences. The ten largest clones take up 2% to 3% of the sample.

From the cysteine up to the phenylalanine, the CDR3 has a length of 15 residues. DNA for this receptor is not on file. CDR1 and CDR2, looked up from the germline V gene, are SGHTA and FQGNSA. About this clonotype itself: Its antigen specificity is not known.

From each donor, a roughly 2.5 ml peripheral blood sample was collected into PAXgene tubes and stored at -80 degrees C. Without T cell sorting, total RNA was isolated from whole blood using the PAXgene blood miRNA kit on an automated QIAcube. Peripheral blood from monozygotic twin pairs who were concordant or discordant for inflammatory bowel disease underwent deep TCRalpha and TCRbeta repertoire profiling using unique molecular barcoding. Smoking habits were recorded for all twin pairs, and each individual was classified as a current, former or never smoker. Paper-wide results and their limitations: Measured by the inverse Simpson index, TCRbeta repertoire diversity was lower in IBD patients than in their healthy co-twins. The results gave no support for a single strong signal or clonotype linked to IBD. IBD patients shared fewer clonotypes with other individuals than healthy twins did, most markedly in patients showing signs of disease activity. Concordant and discordant twins showed no difference in repertoire similarity, possibly because of limited statistical power. Because patients received different immunosuppressive treatments, the repertoires may have picked up extra background noise and variability between individuals. The analysis was unable to tell different T cell subtypes apart.

The chain joins TRBV7-2 to TRBJ1-5; there is no DNA to check the TCRdb D call of TRBD1. The sequencing sample was made of blood. The sequence came from a human donor with ulcerative colitis or Crohn's disease, or a healthy co-twin of an affected twin (not recorded which). The CDR3 sequence is CASSLARPGGQPQHF.